Below, 10 T cell receptor beta chains from the same sample are listed, as sequenced in a study of OX40 agonist ivuxolimab in advanced cancers. TCRdb keeps only in-frame clones here, not all; method: immunoSEQ multiplex PCR. This table has 40,000 to 50,000 clones, about 90% appearing once. This specimen was CD4+ or CD8+ T cells sorted from blood, taken in a trial of the OX40 agonist ivuxolimab. These receptors originate from an adult with an advanced solid tumor such as melanoma, head and neck, liver or kidney cancer.

This chain uses TRBV9 with TRBJ2-2; 10 nucleotides align to TRBD2. CDR3 size: 18 residues. The germline CDR1 and CDR2 sequences are SGDLS and YYNGEE. The trim removed 0 bases at V and 4 bases at J, leaving 9 bases unmatched. The DNA for the CDR3 is TGTGCCAGCAGCGTAGAGGCTAGCGGGAGTTGGGGCACCGGGGAGCTGTTTTTT. Translated, it gives CASSVEASGSWGTGELFF.

This rearrangement joins TRBV6-5 to TRBJ2-1, with D possibly matching TRBD2 (7 bases). This CDR3 region has 14 residues. CDR1 and CDR2 (germline): MNHEY, SVGAGI. The V end was cut by 8 bases, the J end by 5 bases, with 16 bases between. CDR3 loop: CASGGLADHNEQFF. The CDR3 DNA follows: TGTGCCAGCGGGGGGCTAGCGGACCACAATGAGCAGTTCTTC.

The chain combines TRBV11-2 with TRBJ2-3, with a tentative D call TRBD2 (6 bases). The length of the CDR3 is 14 residues. The V end was cut by 4 bases, the J end by 4 bases, with 12 bases between. Germline assignment: CDR1 SGHAT and CDR2 FQNNGV. The CDR3 protein is CASSSPTRADTQYF. CDR3 in DNA: TGTGCCAGCAGCTCTCCGACTAGGGCAGATACGCAGTATTTT.

The chain uses TRBV27 and TRBJ2-7; 9 positions match TRBD1. In germline, CDR1 is MNHEY, CDR2 SMNVEV (reference sequence). V lost 7 bases to trimming and J lost 6 bases; unmatched junction nucleotides: 10. The CDR3 has 14 residues. The CDR3 DNA reads as TGTGCCAGCACCCCGGGACAGGGACTCTCCGAGCAGTACTTC. Amino acid sequence: CASTPGQGLSEQYF.

On this clone: Germline and junction disagree at one end, which may indicate a read error. Other DNA sequences in the same sample also yield this CDR3. This sequence joins TRBV18 and TRBJ2-1; 9 bases fit TRBD2. Germline CDR1 KGHSH, CDR2 LQKENI. The CDR3 is 17 residues long. This CDR3 reads CASSPHGSGSGYNEQFF. CDR3 nucleotide sequence: TGTGCCAGTTCACCACATGGTAGCGGGAGTGGTTACAATGAGCAGTTCTTC.

The chain is built from TRBV5-1 and TRBJ1-4; no clear D. V lost 0 bases and J lost 4, with 10 bases in between. The CDR3 runs 15 residues. CDR1 is SGHRS, CDR2 YFSETQ, per germline. CDR3 amino acids: CASSLGRQLNEKLFF. The CDR3 DNA reads TGCGCCAGCAGCTTGGGACGGCAGCTTAATGAAAAACTGTTTTTT.

This chain connects TRBV5-1 to TRBJ2-3; TRBD2 aligns across 8 bases. Germline lookup yields CDR1 SGHRS and CDR2 YFSETQ. V lost 4 bases and J lost 1; bases outside the gene matches: 5. The CDR3 is 15 amino acids. CDR3 DNA: TGCGCCAGCAGCGGCGGGAGGCCGGGCACAGATACGCAGTATTTT. Its protein product is CASSGGRPGTDTQYF.

The chain couples TRBV5-8 to TRBJ2-2; 11 positions match TRBD1. CDR1 is SGHTS, CDR2 YDEGEE, per germline. After removal of 6 bases from V and 6 bases from J, the junction contained 4 bases not matched to a gene. The length of the CDR3 is 14 residues. Here the CDR3 reads CASTPGQGAGELFF. The CDR3 nucleotides read TGTGCCAGCACACCGGGACAGGGGGCCGGGGAGCTGTTTTTT.

This chain connects TRBV13 to TRBJ2-5; 11 bases match TRBD2. Trimming removed 5 bases from V and 7 bases from J; junction bases left unmatched: 6. CDR3 size: 14 residues. Germline V gene sequence: CDR1 PRHDT, CDR2 FYEKMQ (reference sequence). Here the CDR3 reads CASSLGGTSGTQYF. DNA for the CDR3: TGTGCCAGCAGCCTCGGGGGGACTAGCGGGACCCAGTACTTC.

The chain recombines TRBV2 with TRBJ1-2; possibly TRBD1 for D (5 bases). Germline CDR1 reads SNHLY; CDR2 reads FYNNEI. V dropped 1 base and J dropped 6 bases, with 12 bases sitting between them. This CDR3 has 14 amino acids. The DNA for the CDR3 is TGTGCCAGCAGTGAAGGCCGGGACCTGGATGGCTACACCTTC. Its translation is CASSEGRDLDGYTF. Full variable domain (outside the CDR3, taken from reference TRBV2 and TRBJ1-2): EPEVTQTPSHQVTQMGQEVILRCVPISNHLYFYWYRQILGQKVEFLVSFYNNEISEKSEIFDDQFSVERPDGSNFTLKIRSTKLEDSAMYFCASSEGRDLDGYTFGSGTRLTVV.